This is a list of T cell receptor beta chains from one sample in a study of blood T cell repertoires in COVID-19. The repertoire was sequenced with immunoSEQ multiplex PCR; TCRdb's copy has only in-frame clones and lacks some. The repertoire includes more than 85,000 clones, 81% of them detected once, and over 35% sits in the top ten. Sequenced: peripheral blood. Source of these receptors: a man older than 75 with acute or convalescent COVID-19. CDR3s include the opening cysteine and the closing phenylalanine or tryptophan. A D gene is named only where the DNA matches it firmly. Only some rows state a clone size, as once, few, many or a class for expanded clones.

>.|TRBD1|TRBJ1-5|TRBV7-2
CASSLAGTGVRQPQHF
>.|.|TRBJ1-5|TRBV2
CASSERGVGGNQPQHF
>.|.|TRBJ2-7|TRBV5-6
CASSFQSYEQYF
>.|TRBD1|TRBJ1-2|TRBV6-6
CASSRDSYGYTF
>.|.|TRBJ2-3|TRBV18
CASSPRVGGRSTDTQYF
>once|TRBD1|TRBJ1-4|TRBV18
CASSPSGQGTRGEKLFF
>.|.|TRBJ2-3|TRBV6-1
CASSVRSAGVTDTQYF
>.|TRBD1|TRBJ1-6|TRBV28
CASIPGTGSSPLHF
>.|TRBD1|TRBJ1-6|TRBV5-8
CASSFDREGDSPLHF
>.|TRBD1|TRBJ2-7|TRBV14
CASSQGQGRRNEQYF
>.|.|TRBJ2-1|TRBV15
CATSRDTTYNEQFF
>.|.|TRBJ2-7|TRBV15
CATSRGTGQGLYEQYF
>.|.|TRBJ2-3|TRBV6-6
CASSPREGRSSDTQYF
>.|.|TRBJ2-1|TRBV18
CASSPSQGRNEQFF
>.|.|TRBJ2-5|TRBV21-1
CASSPLRGLQPDQETQYF
>.|.|TRBJ1-1|TRBV21-1
CASSPTGTVNIKAFF
>.|TRBD2|TRBJ2-1|TRBV27
CASSPITSGGYNEQFF
>.|TRBD1|TRBJ2-1|TRBV7-3
CASSLAPGTGGNEQFF
>.|.|TRBJ1-5|TRBV2
CASSQDSPLQPQHF
>.|TRBD2|TRBJ2-1|TRBV9
CASSISGTSTGNEQFF
>.|TRBD2|TRBJ2-1|TRBV6-4
CASSDSGASYNEQFF
>.|.|TRBJ1-4|TRBV7-8
CASSRGQPTNEKLFF
>.|.|TRBJ1-1|TRBV15
CATSRDQGTEAFF
>.|.|TRBJ1-6|TRBV18
CASSPPQTGSPLHF
>.|TRBD1|TRBJ2-1|TRBV28
CASRTWDRGYEQFF
>.|.|TRBJ2-5|TRBV15
CATSRGSRGETQYF
>once|.|TRBJ1-3|TRBV19
CATGGRVDSGNTIYF
>.|TRBD1|TRBJ1-1|TRBV18
CASSPQTGRTEAFF
>.|TRBD2|TRBJ2-1|TRBV29-1
CSGSPPAGLYNEQFF
>.|TRBD2|TRBJ2-3|TRBV5-1
CASSLAAGGGADTQYF
>.|TRBD1|TRBJ2-1|TRBV5-1
CASSSGQGAYNEQFF
>.|.|TRBJ2-7|TRBV9
CASSVAPYSSYEQYF
>.|.|TRBJ1-1|TRBV19
CASRGHPNTEAFF
>.|.|TRBJ2-7|TRBV6-5
CASSLTRDYEQYF
>.|TRBD1|TRBJ1-1|TRBV18
CASSHGTGDTEAFF
>.|.|TRBJ2-7|TRBV9
CASSVELAGYEQYF
>.|TRBD1|TRBJ2-1|TRBV5-4
CASSSPGQGADEQFF
>medium-sized|TRBD1|TRBJ1-5|TRBV28
CASSYLGQDASNQPQHF
>.|TRBD1|TRBJ1-2|TRBV6-1
CASSEVGTAVYGYTF
>.|.|TRBJ2-2|TRBV5-1
CASSSQRGTGELFF
>.|TRBD1|TRBJ2-5|TRBV29-1
CSVSGQGARETQYF
>.|.|TRBJ1-2|TRBV15
CATSRDRYGYTF
>once|TRBD2|TRBJ2-1|TRBV11-2
CASSRAGTSYNEQFF
>once|.|TRBJ1-6|TRBV20-1
CSASRQGNSPLHF
>.|TRBD2|TRBJ2-1|TRBV5-1
CASKLAGEVDEQFF
>.|.|TRBJ2-7|TRBV5-4
CASSYGGREQYF
>.|.|TRBJ1-4|TRBV2
CASGEMPFNEKLFF
>.|.|TRBJ2-7|TRBV20-1
CSAPDSTEQYF